These 8 T cell receptor beta chains were all obtained from the same sample, sequenced in a study of blood T cell repertoires in COVID-19. The table came from immunoSEQ multiplex PCR; TCRdb's copy has only in-frame clones and leaves some out. The sample has about 6,600 clones, 80% to 90% seen once. The sequencing sample was made of peripheral blood. The receptors were gathered from a human donor in a cohort sampled during active COVID-19. The donor label of this sample is uncertain.

The V call is TRBV6-4, the J call TRBJ2-3, with TRBD1 identical over 9 bases. In germline, CDR1 is MRHNA, CDR2 SNTAGT. The CDR3 is 15 residues long. Trimming cost V 6 bases and J 0 bases; bases outside gene matches: 4. The CDR3 nucleotides are TGTGCCAGCAGCCTTGGACAGGGGAGCACAGATACGCAGTATTTT. This sequence encodes CASSLGQGSTDTQYF.

This rearrangement joins TRBV2 to TRBJ2-3, with 10 nucleotides matching TRBD2. The CDR3 loop spans 17 amino acids. Germline V gene lookup returns CDR1 SNHLY and CDR2 FYNNEI. J gave up 2 bases and V 1 base, and 6 bases lay outside the gene matches. The CDR3 is CASSEVTSGAYTDTQYF. CDR3 nucleotides: TGTGCCAGCAGTGAAGTAACTAGCGGGGCCTACACAGATACGCAGTATTTT.

This clone appeared once. The chain has TRBV3-1 (or the pseudogene TRBV3-2) and TRBJ2-5, with 8 bases aligning to TRBD1. The CDR3 covers 13 residues. Germline V gene data show CDR1 as LGHDT and CDR2 as YNNKEL (reference sequence). V was pared by 4 bases and J by 6 bases, with 4 bases of the junction left unmatched. CDR3 coding DNA: TGTGCCAGCAGCCGGCAGGGGGCGCAGACCCAGTACTTC. Its translation: CASSRQGAQTQYF.

The chain combines TRBV10-3 with TRBJ2-7, with TRBD1 matching over 8 bases. The CDR3 consists of 15 residues. V lost 4 bases to trimming and J lost 3 bases; unmatched junction nucleotides: 8. Germline CDR1 is ENHRY and CDR2 is SYGVKD. The CDR3 nucleotides are TGTGCCATCAGTGCAGGTCAGGGGGCCGGCTACGAGCAGTACTTC. It codes for CAISAGQGAGYEQYF.

This sequence joins TRBV7-2 and TRBJ1-5; 9 nucleotides align to TRBD1. V trimming: 3 bases; J trimming: 3 bases; junction bases outside the gene matches: 6. The CDR3 is 16 amino acids. Germline-derived CDR1 and CDR2 are SGHTA and FQGNSA. The CDR3, as DNA: TGTGCCAGCAGCTTGCGCTGGGACAGGGCCAATCAGCCCCAGCATTTT. Translation: CASSLRWDRANQPQHF.

The chain recombines TRBV4-1 with TRBJ1-2; tentatively, D is TRBD1 (5 bases). Germline CDR1 reads MGHRA; CDR2 reads YSYEKL. CDR3 length: 15 residues. V was trimmed by 0 bases and J by 2 bases, leaving 10 bases between them. In DNA form, the CDR3 reads TGCGCCAGCAGCCAAGAGGCCAGGGAAAACTATGGCTACACCTTC. Translating gives CASSQEARENYGYTF.

This rearrangement joins TRBV18 to TRBJ1-2, with D tentatively TRBD1 (5 bases). The V gene's germline CDR1 is KGHSH and CDR2 LQKENI. CDR3 size: 15 residues. The germline V and J ends were trimmed by 3 bases and 3 bases, with 14 bases remaining between them. CDR3 amino acids: CASSPLGDLDYGYTF. The CDR3 nucleotides are TGTGCCAGCTCACCGCTGGGGGACTTAGACTATGGCTACACCTTC.

In its sample, this clone was seen a few times. The rearrangement joins TRBV6-5 to TRBJ2-5; 8 bases line up with TRBD1. Germline V gene data show CDR1 as MNHEY and CDR2 as SVGAGI. J lost 4 bases, V lost 6 bases, and 1 base had no gene match. The CDR3 is made up of 12 amino acids. CDR3 amino acids: CASSRGLETQYF. The CDR3 nucleotides are TGTGCCAGCAGCAGGGGGCTAGAGACCCAGTACTTC.